The T cell receptor (beta chain) under discussion was sequenced for a study of T cells after yellow fever vaccination. It was through 5'RACE template switching that TCR cDNA was made, with a universal primer site and UMIs added. TCRdb reanalysed the 5' RACE reads using MiXCR and keeps one entry per CDR3 protein. The sample has a few hundred thousand distinct CDR3 sequences, about 17% seen once; the top ten hold roughly 17%. This clonotype was detected a few times. The ends lost 2 bases at V and 3 bases at J; junction bases unmatched: 3. Germline CDR1 is DFQATT and CDR2 is SNEGSKA (reference sequence). There are 14 residues in the CDR3.

This specimen was PBMCs, taken around 5 days after the first yellow fever vaccination. This receptor was taken from a man between 18 and 35 years old who received the YFV17D yellow fever vaccine. This chain links TRBV20-1 with TRBJ1-1; TRBD1 matches at 10 bases. The CDR3: CSARSGTGDTEAFF. The DNA for the CDR3 is TGCAGTGCTAGATCCGGGACAGGGGACACTGAAGCTTTCTTT.